This T cell receptor (beta chain) emerged from a study of cytomegalovirus exposure and HLA in healthy donors. Study-level findings and limits: Analysis was carried out at a later point, and it linked a missense DCLRE1C variant to TCR beta V- and J-gene trimming.

60 Vbeta and 13 Jbeta primers were used in PCR. Here immunoSEQ multiplex PCR was the method, and the copy in TCRdb shows in-frame clones only, minus some. The sample gives around 190,000 clones, 8.5% to 10% of which show up once; approximately 1.3% is in the top ten. This CDR3 is built from 14 residues. The germline V gene has CDR1 SGHTA and CDR2 FQGNSA. With V trimmed by 1 base and J by 11 bases, 8 bases remained unmatched. The donors were healthy bone marrow donors. Regarding this clone: The target antigen is unknown.

The chain has TRBV7-2 and TRBJ1-1; 9 nucleotides line up with TRBD1. Specimen: PBMCs. This clonotype was sampled from a woman aged 25 to 45 in good health and CMV-seropositive. The DNA for the CDR3 is TGTGCCAGCAGCTTAGGGGGGGACAGGGCGACTGCTTTCTTT. This codes for CASSLGGDRATAFF.